Each of the 8 T cell receptor beta chains below was sequenced from the same sample in a study of identical twins. From the 5' RACE reads, TCRdb called clonotypes with MiXCR, one entry per CDR3 protein. The profile shows 350,000 to 400,000 distinct CDR3 sequences, about 10% of them singletons. Sequenced sample: naive T cells sorted from blood. The receptor set was obtained from a woman in her forties or fifties in good health.

There are a few counts of this clonotype. V is TRBV20-1 and J is TRBJ1-6; TRBD1 might be the D (6 bases). The length of the CDR3 is 14 residues. CDR1 and CDR2 (germline): DFQATT, SNEGSKA (reference sequence). V shed 5 bases and J shed 7 bases, with 15 bases lying between them. CDR3 sequence: CSASLGTMNSPLHF. The CDR3 nucleotides read TGCAGTGCTTCCCTTGGGACAATGAATTCACCCCTCCACTTT.

This clonotype occurred many times. CDR3 in amino acids: CASTIGLAGVGEQFF. The CDR3 DNA follows: TGCGCCAGCACCATTGGACTAGCGGGAGTGGGTGAGCAGTTCTTC. The chain is built from TRBV10-2 and TRBJ2-1, with TRBD2 matching 13 bases. The V gene's germline CDR1 is WSHSY and CDR2 SAAADI. The length of the CDR3 is 15 residues. J was trimmed by 9 bases and V by 7 bases; bases with no gene match: 9.

This clonotype has more than one count but fewer than ten. The V and J genes are TRBV6-1 and TRBJ1-1; no clear D gene. CDR1 is MNHNS, CDR2 SASEGT, per germline. V lost 0 bases and J lost 3, with 5 bases in between. The CDR3 totals 13 residues. CDR3 in DNA: TGTGCCAGCAGTGAAGCTTGGGACACTGAAGCTTTCTTT. Translated: CASSEAWDTEAFF.

This clonotype turned up a few times. CDR3 bases: TGTGCCAGCGGACGACCTAGCGGGAGGGCCACCTCTGGGGCCAACGTCCTGACTTTC. This sequence encodes CASGRPSGRATSGANVLTF. The chain carries TRBV6-5 and TRBJ2-6; 12 positions match TRBD2. The junction had 11 bases not matched to a gene; V was cut back by 8 bases and J by 0 bases. The germline CDR1 and CDR2 sequences are MNHEY and SVGAGI. The CDR3 contains 19 residues.

This clonotype was seen a few times. The V call is TRBV27, the J call TRBJ2-5, with D unclear. Trimming removed 6 bases from V and 4 bases from J, with 15 bases in between. The germline V gene has CDR1 MNHEY and CDR2 SMNVEV (reference sequence). The CDR3 runs to 14 residues. The CDR3 coding sequence is TGTGCCAGCAGATCGGTCGGGCCGGGAGAGACCCAGTACTTC. Translated, it gives CASRSVGPGETQYF.

This clonotype occurred many times. This sequence joins TRBV12-3 or TRBV12-4 and TRBJ1-2; D is uncertain. CDR3 size: 12 residues. V was shortened by 3 bases and J by 8 bases, with 10 bases between the two germline ends. CDR3 coding DNA: TGTGCCAGCAGTTTTCGATCGGGCGGCTACACCTTC. Encoded protein: CASSFRSGGYTF.

The genes are TRBV7-9 and TRBJ2-3, with 8 nucleotides matching TRBD1. V dropped 5 bases and J dropped 5; count of bases not matched to a gene: 3. The CDR3 covers 13 residues. CDR1 is SEHNR, CDR2 FQNEAQ, per germline (reference sequence). Here the CDR3 reads CASSAQGGDTQYF. The CDR3 DNA is TGTGCCAGCAGCGCACAGGGGGGAGATACGCAGTATTTT.

The chain carries TRBV7-8 and TRBJ1-6; D uncertain. V lost 1 base, J lost 13 bases, and 14 bases lay in between. There are 14 residues in the CDR3. Germline assignment: CDR1 SGHVS and CDR2 FQNEAQ. In nucleotides, the CDR3 is TGTGCCAGCAGCTTAGTGGGGTGGATGCGCCCCCTCCACTTT. Translation: CASSLVGWMRPLHF.